This T cell receptor beta chain was profiled in a study of T-cell memory formation after mild COVID-19. Study-wide results and limits: Contracting CD4+ clones sat mainly in CM and EM; CD8+ in EMRA.

This clonotype was detected only a few times. The antigen remains undetermined. 5'RACE with constant-segment primers built TCRalpha and TCRbeta cDNA libraries with UMIs. Using its own MiXCR run on the 5' RACE reads, TCRdb lists one record per CDR3 protein. The sample lists over 450,000 distinct CDR3 sequences; about a fifth were seen once. The CDR3 totals 13 residues. Germline V gives CDR1 DFQATT, CDR2 SNEGSKA (reference sequence). This receptor was identified in an adult woman who had mild COVID-19 (a few samples of this study predate the infection). Cell type and time point are not known. The chain combines TRBV20-1 with TRBJ2-5; 11 bases are shared with TRBD2. Input material: PBMCs or a T cell subset sorted from them (not recorded which). The CDR3 DNA reads as TGCAGCCCAACTAGCGGGAGCCAAGAGACCCAGTACTTC. Translated: CSPTSGSQETQYF.